These 9 T cell receptor beta chains came from one sample sequenced in a study of metastatic and nonmetastatic thyroid tumors. Thyroid surgery was preceded by no treatment in any patient. TCRdb reprocessed the PCR reads via MiXCR. The data contain 5,000 to 7,000 clones, around a third of them singletons. Source material: tumor tissue. The receptors shown here come from a female donor with papillary thyroid cancer or a benign thyroid nodule (not recorded which). Some clones in this sample may be carry-over from other donors' samples.

This clone was picked up a small number of times. The chain carries TRBV5-6 and TRBJ1-2; D is uncertain. This CDR3 contains 14 residues. CDR1 and CDR2 (germline): SGHDT, YYEEEE. Trimming shortened V by 4 bases and J by 6 bases, and 16 bases separated the two germline ends. The CDR3: CASSIREVSHGYTF. The CDR3 bases are TGTGCCAGCAGCATTAGGGAGGTCTCCCATGGCTACACCTTC.

The chain combines TRBV11-3 with TRBJ1-2; TRBD1 matches at 8 bases. The CDR3 has 14 residues. The V gene's germline CDR1 is SGHNT and CDR2 YENEEA. Trimming took 4 bases from V and 4 from J; bases not matched to a gene: 5. The CDR3 loop is CASSSQGASYGYTF. The CDR3 DNA sequence: TGTGCCAGCAGCTCTCAGGGGGCCAGCTATGGCTACACCTTC.

Relative to its sample, this clone is medium-sized. The rearrangement joins TRBV7-2 to TRBJ2-5; D might be TRBD1 or TRBD2, each matching 5 bases. The CDR3 contains 13 residues. V was pared by 5 bases and J by 2 bases, with 9 bases between. Germline V gene sequence: CDR1 SGHTA, CDR2 FQGNSA. The CDR3 here is CASSRDGQETQYF. DNA of the CDR3: TGTGCCAGCAGCCGGGACGGACAAGAGACCCAGTACTTC.

In its sample, this clone is medium-sized (0.01 to 0.1%). DNA of the CDR3: TGTGCCAGCAGCGTAGCTGAACCAGGGTCCGCCTATGGCTACACCTTC. It specifies CASSVAEPGSAYGYTF. The genes are TRBV9 and TRBJ1-2, with D perhaps matching TRBD1 (5 bases). Between the trimmed V and J ends, which lost 0 bases and 4 bases, there was a span of 16 bases. Per germline, CDR1 SGDLS and CDR2 YYNGEE. This CDR3 region has 16 residues.

This clone came up a few times. The chain combines TRBV5-1 with TRBJ2-1, with a tentative D call TRBD1 (6 bases). V gave up 4 bases and J gave up 8 bases, with 22 bases separating them. The CDR3 length is 16 residues. Per germline, CDR1 SGHRS and CDR2 YFSETQ. The CDR3 loop is CASSTEQVARGDEQFF. The CDR3 DNA reads as TGCGCCAGCAGCACGGAACAGGTTGCCAGGGGCGATGAGCAGTTCTTC.

In its sample, this clone ranks as medium-sized (0.01 to 0.1%). This chain uses TRBV7-2 with TRBJ2-7, with a weak D call TRBD2 (6 bases). Germline CDR1 and CDR2: SGHTA and FQGNSA. There are 13 residues in the CDR3. V was trimmed by 4 bases and J by 6 bases, leaving 13 bases between them. CDR3 in amino acids: CASSSHMGGEQYF. In DNA, the CDR3 is TGTGCCAGCAGCTCTCACATGGGGGGCGAGCAGTACTTC.

The chain combines TRBV6-1 with TRBJ2-1; 9 nucleotides match TRBD2. Germline V gene lookup returns CDR1 MNHNS and CDR2 SASEGT. The length of the CDR3 is 14 residues. J gave up 6 bases and V 4 bases, and 4 bases lay outside the gene matches. CDR3 coding DNA: TGTGCCAGCAGTGGTCTAGCGGGAAGCAATGAGCAGTTCTTC. It translates to CASSGLAGSNEQFF.

The rearrangement links TRBV18 to TRBJ1-2, with D possibly TRBD1 on 5 matching bases. V was trimmed by 0 bases and J by 8 bases, leaving 10 bases between them. The germline V gene has CDR1 KGHSH and CDR2 LQKENI. CDR3 size: 13 residues. The CDR3, as DNA: TGTGCCAGCTCACCACCTAAGGGGCAGGGCTACACCTTC. This sequence encodes CASSPPKGQGYTF.

The gene calls are TRBV19 and TRBJ1-2; 11 bases fit TRBD1. The CDR3 is made up of 15 amino acids. V lost 7 bases to trimming and J lost 4 bases; unmatched junction nucleotides: 8. Germline lookup yields CDR1 LNHDA and CDR2 SQIVND (reference sequence). CDR3 residues: CASTNGGTGGYGYTF. The CDR3 nucleotides read TGTGCCAGTACCAATGGGGGGACAGGGGGCTATGGCTACACCTTC.